The T cell receptor beta chain under discussion was sequenced for a study of shared clonotypes between healthy human individuals. Turning to the study itself: CD4 naive and CD4 memory each took three plates per donor, while CD8 naive took two and CD8 memory one.

Using immunoSEQ multiplex PCR, the repertoire was profiled, and TCRdb retains in-frame clones only, with some absent. Counted here are under 2,500,000 clones, under 97% occurring once; the ten biggest clones make up around 0.13%. Sequencing was performed on naive CD4+ T cells sorted from blood. This sample's subset: CD45RA+ positively selected. This receptor was identified in a man aged 18 to 29 in good health.

The DNA for the CDR3 is TGTGCCAGCAGCTTAACGGCAGGTCTACCTGGGCAGTACTTC. It codes for CASSLTAGLPGQYF. V and J are TRBV7-2 and TRBJ2-7, with unresolved D. CDR3 length: 14 residues. The V end was cut by 2 bases, the J end by 9 bases, with 17 bases between. Germline V gene lookup returns CDR1 SGHTA and CDR2 FQGNSA. The full variable domain, completed using reference TRBV7-2 and TRBJ2-7, is GAGVSQSPSNKVTEKGKDVELRCDPISGHTALYWYRQSLGQGLEFLIYFQGNSAPDKSGLPSDRFSAERTGGSVSTLTIQRTQQEDSAVYLCASSLTAGLPGQYFGPGTRLTVT.